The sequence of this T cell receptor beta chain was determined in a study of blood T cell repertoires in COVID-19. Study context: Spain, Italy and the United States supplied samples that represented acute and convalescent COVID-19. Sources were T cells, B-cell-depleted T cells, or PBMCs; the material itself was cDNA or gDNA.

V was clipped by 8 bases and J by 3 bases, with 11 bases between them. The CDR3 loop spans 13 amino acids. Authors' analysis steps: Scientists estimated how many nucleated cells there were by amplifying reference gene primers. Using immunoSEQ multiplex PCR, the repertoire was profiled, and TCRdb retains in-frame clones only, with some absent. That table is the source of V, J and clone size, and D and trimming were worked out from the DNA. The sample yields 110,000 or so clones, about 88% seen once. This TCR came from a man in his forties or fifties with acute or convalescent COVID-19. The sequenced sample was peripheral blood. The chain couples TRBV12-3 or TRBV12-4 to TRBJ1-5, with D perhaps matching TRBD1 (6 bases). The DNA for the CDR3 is TGTGCCAGCCAATACAGGGACAATCAGCCCCAGCATTTT. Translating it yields CASQYRDNQPQHF.